The sequence of this TCR beta chain was determined in a study of T cells in Graves' hyperthyroidism and ophthalmopathy. General observations from the study: Most clonotypes that expanded in the thyroid above 0.001 also showed up in blood.

RNA transcripts served as the template for amplifying TCR beta CDR3 regions. RT-PCR in the first round (using the HTBI primer set) targeted the TCR CDR3. In TCRdb, the multiplex PCR reads were re-called with MiXCR into one record per CDR3 protein. The sample has hundreds of thousands of distinct CDR3 sequences, around 15% seen once. Diagnosis relied on clinical symptoms, serum thyroxine and TRAb, thyroid ultrasound and orbital computed tomography. For this clonotype: What it binds is not known.

Germline assignment: CDR1 MNHEY and CDR2 SVGEGT. The CDR3 covers 18 residues. Trimming left V 2 bases short and J 0 bases short, with 16 bases between. The gene calls are TRBV6-2 or TRBV6-3 and TRBJ2-2; D may be TRBD1 (6 bases). Sequencing was performed on blood. The sequence was obtained from a woman aged 40 to 50 with Graves' ophthalmopathy. In DNA, the CDR3 is TGTGCCAGCAGTTACAGCTGGGGGCGATCGACGAACACCGGGGAGCTGTTTTTT. It translates to CASSYSWGRSTNTGELFF.